This TCR beta chain was recovered during a study of T-cell reconstitution after alpha-beta-depleted transplantation in children. Researchers prepared the TCRbeta library using unique molecular identifiers, the study reports. TCRdb independently ran MiXCR on the PCR reads; one entry per CDR3 protein. Of some 200,000 distinct CDR3 sequences listed, approximately 14% are singletons. The CDR3 has 14 residues. The ends were cut back, 0 bases at V and 4 bases at J, with 10 bases in the middle. The V gene's germline CDR1 is SGHRS and CDR2 YFSETQ. At least ten counts were recorded for this clonotype. This TCR derives from a human donor who donated a stem cell graft to a child with acute lymphoblastic leukemia. This chain joins TRBV5-1 and TRBJ2-5; no clear D. The sample in question was PBMCs from the stem cell graft donor, obtained from the stem cell graft. CDR3 region: CASSLAAVGETQYF. In DNA form, the CDR3 reads TGCGCCAGCAGCTTGGCCGCTGTAGGAGAGACCCAGTACTTC.